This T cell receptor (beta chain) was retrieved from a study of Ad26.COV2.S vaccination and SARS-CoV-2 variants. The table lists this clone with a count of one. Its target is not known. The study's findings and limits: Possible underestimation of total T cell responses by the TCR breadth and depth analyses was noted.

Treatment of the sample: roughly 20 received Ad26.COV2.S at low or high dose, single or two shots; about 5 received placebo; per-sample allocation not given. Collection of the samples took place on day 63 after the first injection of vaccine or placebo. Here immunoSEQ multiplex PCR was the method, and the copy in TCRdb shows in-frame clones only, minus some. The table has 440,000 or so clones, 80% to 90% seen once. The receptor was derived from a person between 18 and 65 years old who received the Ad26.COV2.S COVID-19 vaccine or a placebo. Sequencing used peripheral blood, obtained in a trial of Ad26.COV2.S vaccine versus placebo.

CDR3: CASSQVATGTYEQYF. The CDR3 nucleotides read TGCGCCAGCAGCCAAGTAGCTACAGGAACGTACGAGCAGTACTTC. V and J are TRBV4-1 and TRBJ2-7, with D perhaps matching TRBD1 (5 bases). Trimming cost V 1 base and J 4 bases, with 14 bases left between them. Germline V lookup: CDR1 MGHRA, CDR2 YSYEKL. The CDR3 sequence is 15 residues long.